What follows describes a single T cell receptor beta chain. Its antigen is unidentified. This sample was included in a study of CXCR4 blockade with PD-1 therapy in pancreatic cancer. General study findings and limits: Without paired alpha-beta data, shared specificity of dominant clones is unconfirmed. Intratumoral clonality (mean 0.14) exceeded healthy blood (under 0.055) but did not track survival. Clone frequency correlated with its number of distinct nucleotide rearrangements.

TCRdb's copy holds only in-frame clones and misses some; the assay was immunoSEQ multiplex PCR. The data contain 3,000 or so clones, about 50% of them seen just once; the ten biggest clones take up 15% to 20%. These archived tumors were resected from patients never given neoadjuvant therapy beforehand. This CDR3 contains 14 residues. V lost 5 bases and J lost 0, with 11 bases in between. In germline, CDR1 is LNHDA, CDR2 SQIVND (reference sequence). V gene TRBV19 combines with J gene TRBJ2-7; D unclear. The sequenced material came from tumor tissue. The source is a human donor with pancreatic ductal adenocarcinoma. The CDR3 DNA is TGTGCCAGTAGTGGCGGTACGAGCTCCTACGAGCAGTACTTC. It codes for CASSGGTSSYEQYF.